The rows below give T cell receptor beta chains drawn from one sample of a study of cytomegalovirus exposure and HLA in healthy donors. Profiled with immunoSEQ multiplex PCR; TCRdb holds only in-frame clones, not every one. The table lists approximately 170,000 clones, roughly 73% of them singletons. Sequenced input: PBMCs. The receptors were gathered from a male donor in good health and CMV-seronegative. The CDR3 runs from the conserved cysteine through the conserved F or W. Fields, in order: J gene, D gene, clone size, V gene, CDR3 DNA, CDR3 protein. D genes are given only for firm matches. Clone size is stated in some rows and not others, as once, few, many or a class when expanded.

TRBJ1-5	TRBD1	few	TRBV4-1	TGCGCCAGCAGCCAGAGACAGGGCCCCGATCAGCCCCAGCATTTT	CASSQRQGPDQPQHF
TRBJ2-7	TRBD1	NA	TRBV7-3	TGTGCCAGCAGCCTCCCGGACAGGGGAAGCGAGCAGTACTTC	CASSLPDRGSEQYF
TRBJ1-4	TRBD1	NA	TRBV6-5	TGTGCCAGCAGTACGGACAGGGGGCCCGAAAAACTGTTTTTT	CASSTDRGPEKLFF
TRBJ2-5	TRBD2	NA	TRBV7-9	TGTTCCAGCAGGTTCGAGCGGGATCAGGTCCAAGAGACCCAGTACTTC	CSSRFERDQVQETQYF
TRBJ2-2	TRBD2	NA	TRBV4-2	TGTGCCAGCAGCCAAGATTGGGCGGGAGGGTACACCGGGGAGCTGTTTTTT	CASSQDWAGGYTGELFF
TRBJ2-1	NA	NA	TRBV18	TGTGCCAGCTCGACTTCATTCGGACAGCCTGAGCAGTTCTTC	CASSTSFGQPEQFF
TRBJ1-4	NA	few	TRBV13	TGTGCCAGCAGCCTGGTACAGGGAAAACTGTTTTTT	CASSLVQGKLFF
TRBJ1-2	NA	NA	TRBV27	TGTGCCAGCAGTTTGAGGGTTCTAAGGGATAACTATGGCTACACCTTC	CASSLRVLRDNYGYTF
TRBJ1-6	TRBD1	few	TRBV6-1	TGTGCCAGCAAGACAGGGGGTAATTCACCCCTCCACTTT	CASKTGGNSPLHF
TRBJ2-3	TRBD2	NA	TRBV19	TGTGCCAGTAGTAATCCGGGACTAGGTACAGATACGCAGTATTTT	CASSNPGLGTDTQYF
TRBJ2-1	TRBD1	once	TRBV5-6	TGTGCCAGCAGCTCGACAGGGGGCCACGGTTTTGATGAGCAGTTCTTC	CASSSTGGHGFDEQFF
TRBJ2-1	NA	NA	TRBV2	TGTGCCAGCAGTGAAGACGGACTACCTCAGAATGAGCAGTTCTTC	CASSEDGLPQNEQFF
TRBJ1-6	TRBD1	few	TRBV6-5	TGTGCCAGCAGAGGGACAGGGCGGGGTTCACCCCTCCACTTT	CASRGTGRGSPLHF
TRBJ2-3	NA	NA	TRBV9	TGTGCCAGCAGCGTAGGGGCGGGGGCTAGCACAGATACGCAGTATTTT	CASSVGAGASTDTQYF
TRBJ1-2	NA	NA	TRBV28	TGTGCCAGCAGTTCTGGGACTTCCCGCCGTGGCTACACCTTC	CASSSGTSRRGYTF
TRBJ2-7	TRBD1	NA	TRBV29-1	TGCAGCGTTGGACAGGGAATCTACGAGCAGTACTTC	CSVGQGIYEQYF
TRBJ2-2	TRBD1	NA	TRBV2	TGTGCCAGCAGTGAAGCGGCGGACAGGGTAAGGGGGGAGCTGTTTTTT	CASSEAADRVRGELFF
TRBJ1-2	TRBD1	NA	TRBV4-2	TGTGCCAGCAGCCAAGGGACAGGGTCCTATGGCTACACCTTC	CASSQGTGSYGYTF
TRBJ2-2	NA	NA	TRBV7-6	TGTGCCAGCAGCTTAGGTGGCGGTCGCCTGGCCGGGGAGCTGTTTTTT	CASSLGGGRLAGELFF
TRBJ2-5	TRBD1	NA	TRBV19	TGTGCCAGTAGTATGATGGGACAGGGGGGAGAGACCCAGTACTTC	CASSMMGQGGETQYF
TRBJ2-2	NA	few	TRBV5-1	TGCGCCAGCAGCTTGGGGACAGCCGGGGAGCTGTTTTTT	CASSLGTAGELFF
TRBJ2-5	NA	NA	TRBV7-7	TGTGCCAGCAGCTCCAGGGCCCTCGAGACCCAGTACTTC	CASSSRALETQYF
TRBJ2-1	NA	NA	TRBV6-1	TGTGCCAGCAGTGATATCCTGCGGGGCTCCTACAATGAGCAGTTCTTC	CASSDILRGSYNEQFF
TRBJ2-3	TRBD2	NA	TRBV5-1	TGCGCCAGCAGCGGGGGACTAGCGGGAGTGGGGAGCACAGATACGCAGTATTTT	CASSGGLAGVGSTDTQYF
TRBJ2-2	TRBD2	NA	TRBV2	TGTGCCAGCATCGCCGCGGGAGGCACCGGGGAGCTGTTTTTT	CASIAAGGTGELFF
TRBJ2-3	TRBD1	NA	TRBV7-9	TGTGCCAGCAGCGATACAGGGGGCGGGGCAGATACGCAGTATTTT	CASSDTGGGADTQYF
TRBJ1-2	NA	NA	TRBV6-5	TGTGCCAGCAGTTACGGGGGGGTAGGCAACTATGGCTACACCTTC	CASSYGGVGNYGYTF
TRBJ2-4	TRBD2	few	TRBV4-2	TGTGCCAGCAACAACGGGGGAGGGGAAAACATTCAGTACTTC	CASNNGGGENIQYF
TRBJ2-1	TRBD2	NA	TRBV7-3	TGTGCCAGCAGTTCATCTTTAGCGCCGGGAGGCGATGAGCAGTTCTTC	CASSSSLAPGGDEQFF
TRBJ2-7	NA	NA	TRBV18	TGTGCCAGCTCACAACAGGGTCCCAACGAGCAGTACTTC	CASSQQGPNEQYF
TRBJ1-1	NA	many	TRBV6-6	TGTGCCAGCAGCCCCGCAGGGAACACTGAAGCTTTCTTT	CASSPAGNTEAFF
TRBJ2-7	NA	NA	TRBV6-5	TGTGCCAGCAGTTACTCGGGGAGGTACTCCTACGAGCAGTACTTC	CASSYSGRYSYEQYF
TRBJ2-5	NA	few	TRBV2	TGTGCCAGCAGTTTAGGTGGGAGCCAAGAGACCCAGTACTTC	CASSLGGSQETQYF
TRBJ2-1	NA	NA	TRBV9	TGTGCCAGCAGCCCTCAGACAGGAAACAATGAGCAGTTCTTC	CASSPQTGNNEQFF
TRBJ2-3	TRBD2	few	TRBV10-2	TGCGCCACCCTAAACACGGCGGGGGATCCGTCTAGCACAGATACGCAGTATTTT	CATLNTAGDPSSTDTQYF
TRBJ1-5	NA	few	TRBV2	TGTGCCACCCAGGGGCTCAGTCAGCCCCAGCATTTT	CATQGLSQPQHF
TRBJ2-3	TRBD2	NA	TRBV4-3	TGCGCCAGCAGCCAATTAGCGGGAGTAGATACGCAGTATTTT	CASSQLAGVDTQYF
TRBJ2-6	TRBD1	NA	TRBV27	TGTGCCAGCAAACTGACAGGGGTATACTCTGGGGCCAACGTCCTGACTTTC	CASKLTGVYSGANVLTF
TRBJ2-1	TRBD2	NA	TRBV11-3	TGTGCCAGCAGCCCAGGACTAGCGGGGATAAATGAGCAGTTCTTC	CASSPGLAGINEQFF
TRBJ2-7	TRBD1	few	TRBV18	TGTGCCAGCTTACCCCGGGACAGCTACGAGCAGTACTTC	CASLPRDSYEQYF
TRBJ2-3	NA	NA	TRBV5-1	TGCGCCAGCAGCATCGGACAATCCCGAGATACGCAGTATTTT	CASSIGQSRDTQYF
TRBJ2-7	TRBD1	NA	TRBV6-5	TGTGCCAGCAGTTACTTGACAGGGTCCTACGAGCAGTACTTC	CASSYLTGSYEQYF
TRBJ2-5	NA	NA	TRBV7-2	TGTGCCAGCAGCACCTTCAACCTCGAGGGTGGGAAGACCCAGTACTTC	CASSTFNLEGGKTQYF
TRBJ2-3	NA	few	TRBV28	TGTGCCAGCAGTCAGGGATCCAGCGGCACAGATACGCAGTATTTT	CASSQGSSGTDTQYF
TRBJ1-5	NA	NA	TRBV2	TGTGCCAGCAGACGGGGAGATCAGCCCCAGCATTTT	CASRRGDQPQHF
TRBJ2-3	TRBD2	few	TRBV7-3	TGTGCCAGCAGCGGTTCTAGCGGTAGCACAGATACGCAGTATTTT	CASSGSSGSTDTQYF
TRBJ2-2	NA	NA	TRBV29-1	TGCAGCGTTGTAGGGGGGGACGGGGAGCTGTTTTTT	CSVVGGDGELFF
TRBJ1-2	NA	NA	TRBV6-5	TGTGCCAGCAGTTACTCGATAGTGAACGCTAACTATGGCTACACCTTC	CASSYSIVNANYGYTF
TRBJ2-3	NA	NA	TRBV4-1	TGCGCCAGCAGCACCCGACTATCTAGCACAGATACGCAGTATTTT	CASSTRLSSTDTQYF
TRBJ1-6	NA	NA	TRBV5-1	TGCGCTAGCAGCTTGTTCCAGGGATCACCCCTCCACTTT	CASSLFQGSPLHF
TRBJ1-1	NA	NA	TRBV27	TGTGCCAGCAGCAGAACAGTGAACACTGAAGCTTTCTTT	CASSRTVNTEAFF
TRBJ1-3	TRBD1	NA	TRBV10-3	TGTGCCATCAATTCCGGCGACAGGGGCAGAAACACCATATATTTT	CAINSGDRGRNTIYF
TRBJ2-7	TRBD1	NA	TRBV5-4	TGTGCCAGCAGCTTCGGACAGGGAGGTTACGAGCAGTACTTC	CASSFGQGGYEQYF
TRBJ1-4	TRBD1	few	TRBV7-9	TGTGCCAGCAGCTTAGGACAGGGGGGAGGTGAAAAACTGTTTTTT	CASSLGQGGGEKLFF
TRBJ2-1	TRBD2	NA	TRBV7-3	TGTGCCAGCAGCTTAACGAGGTTGGCTAGCGGGGGGGCCGGGGTTAATGAGCAGTTCTTC	CASSLTRLASGGAGVNEQFF
TRBJ1-4	TRBD1	NA	TRBV11-2	TGTGCCAGCAGCGGACGGACAGGGGCTAATGAAAAACTGTTTTTT	CASSGRTGANEKLFF
TRBJ2-3	NA	NA	TRBV6-5	TGTGCCAGCAGTTACTCGAGCACCGCTAGCACAGATACGCAGTATTTT	CASSYSSTASTDTQYF
TRBJ2-1	NA	few	TRBV7-6	TGTGCCAGCAGTTCGACAGCGACCAATGAGCAGTTCTTC	CASSSTATNEQFF
TRBJ1-6	NA	NA	TRBV7-6	TGTGCCAGCAGCTTTAGCAGCTATTCACCCCTCCACTTT	CASSFSSYSPLHF
TRBJ1-4	NA	NA	TRBV5-1	TGCGCCAGCAGTCGGGACTTGGGGGAAAAACTGTTTTTT	CASSRDLGEKLFF